This entry describes one TCR beta chain. The data stem from a study of T cell changes during pregnancy in multiple sclerosis. Some clones are missing from TCRdb's copy, which holds only in-frame ones; the method was immunoSEQ multiplex PCR. Here the sample spans about 61,000 clones, approximately 85% being singletons. Unmatched junction bases numbered 3, after V lost 6 bases and J lost 2 bases. The CDR3 is 13 amino acids. The germline CDR1 and CDR2 sequences are MGHDK and SYGVNS. The receptor was isolated from a female donor with multiple sclerosis, enrolled in a pregnancy study. Specimen: peripheral blood, collected in the first trimester of pregnancy. V and J are TRBV25-1 and TRBJ1-1, with 7 nucleotides matching TRBD1. CDR3 sequence reads: CASRTGLNTEAFF. The CDR3 DNA follows: TGTGCCAGCAGGACAGGGTTAAACACTGAAGCTTTCTTT.